Listed below are T cell receptor beta chains from one sample, sequenced in a study of T cell responses to AZD1222 COVID-19 vaccine. TCRdb's table, derived via immunoSEQ multiplex PCR, lists solely in-frame clones and lacks some. The table includes about 170,000 clones, over 75% detected once. The sequences come from peripheral blood, collected on day 0 of AZD1222 vaccination. The receptors derive from an adult in good health. CDR3s include the opening cysteine and the closing phenylalanine or tryptophan. D genes are given only for firm matches. Only some rows state a clone size, as once, few, many or a class for expanded clones.

d_call	clone_size	j_call	v_call	cdr3_nt	cdr3_aa
.	.	TRBJ1-6	TRBV11-3	TGTGCCAGCAGCTTAACGGGGGATTCACCCCTCCACTTT	CASSLTGDSPLHF
.	.	TRBJ2-5	TRBV15	TGTGCCACCAGCAGAGATCGGGCTTCGGAGACCCAGTACTTC	CATSRDRASETQYF
.	.	TRBJ2-7	TRBV27	TGTGCCAGCAGAGGCCAGGGGCCCTACGAGCAGTACTTC	CASRGQGPYEQYF
.	once	TRBJ1-1	TRBV6-5	TGTGCCAGCAGTTACAGGGCTGAAGCTTTCTTT	CASSYRAEAFF
.	.	TRBJ2-7	TRBV11-2	TGTGCCAGCAGCTTAGGGGACGCTTCTTTGCGGAACGAAGACGAGCAGTACTTC	CASSLGDASLRNEDEQYF
.	.	TRBJ2-7	TRBV3-1/TRBV3-2	TGTGCCAGCAGCCGCCAGGGACCGTCGGTGTACTTC	CASSRQGPSVYF
.	.	TRBJ2-7	TRBV7-2	TGTGCCAGCAGCTTACAGGGTTTCGAGCAGTACTTC	CASSLQGFEQYF
.	once	TRBJ1-4	TRBV27	TGTGCCAGCAGTTTAGATCCGGGTGAAAAACTGTTTTTT	CASSLDPGEKLFF
TRBD1	.	TRBJ2-5	TRBV13	TGTGCCAGCAGCTTAGTCGTCGAGACAGGGGTCGAGGAGACCCAGTACTTC	CASSLVVETGVEETQYF
.	.	TRBJ1-1	TRBV5-1	TGCGCCAGCAGCTTGGACTTACGATCAGAAGCTTTCTTT	CASSLDLRSEAFF
TRBD1	.	TRBJ1-2	TRBV5-4	TGTGCCAGCAGCTTGGTAAAGGGGGCCCCCTCGTATGGCTACACCTTC	CASSLVKGAPSYGYTF
TRBD1	.	TRBJ1-4	TRBV10-3	TGTGCCATCAGTGACGGACAGGGGGAAACTGAAAAACTGTTTTTT	CAISDGQGETEKLFF
TRBD1	.	TRBJ2-7	TRBV3-1/TRBV3-2	TGTGCCAGCAGCCTCTCCGGGACAGGGGGATTCGAGCAGTACTTC	CASSLSGTGGFEQYF
TRBD2	.	TRBJ2-1	TRBV4-3	TGCGCCAGCAGCCACGGTAGCGGGGGGGGCCAGGTGCAGTTCTTC	CASSHGSGGGQVQFF
TRBD2	.	TRBJ2-3	TRBV5-1	TGCGCCAGCAGCTTGGGAGTAGCGGGGGGGCCGAACACAGATACGCAGTATTTT	CASSLGVAGGPNTDTQYF
.	.	TRBJ1-1	TRBV6-2/TRBV6-3	TGTGCCAGCAGTTACGGTGTAATCTCTGGCCGGGCCCCCCAGGCTTTCTTT	CASSYGVISGRAPQAFF
TRBD1	.	TRBJ2-7	TRBV12-3/TRBV12-4	TGTGCCAGCAGACCCGGGACAGGGGGCGAGCAGTACTTC	CASRPGTGGEQYF
TRBD1	.	TRBJ2-7	TRBV15	TGTGCCACCAGCGGACGGAACAGGGGGCCCAGGGATGGGAACGAGCAGTACTTC	CATSGRNRGPRDGNEQYF
.	.	TRBJ2-5	TRBV5-6	TGTGCCAGCAGCTGGAAAGGGACTGGGGATCAAGAGACCCAGTACTTC	CASSWKGTGDQETQYF
.	.	TRBJ1-2	TRBV6-5	TGTGCCAGCAGTTTAACTGCTGGCTATGGCTACACCTTC	CASSLTAGYGYTF
.	.	TRBJ1-2	TRBV9	TGTGCCAGCAGCGGTCCTTTCTCGCCGCCAAACTATGGCTACACCTTC	CASSGPFSPPNYGYTF
TRBD1	.	TRBJ1-2	TRBV3-1/TRBV3-2	TGTGCCAGCAGCGGACAGGGTGGCGACACCTTC	CASSGQGGDTF
.	.	TRBJ2-7	TRBV7-2	TGTGCCAGCACTGGGGGTTTGGTCTACGAGCAGTACTTC	CASTGGLVYEQYF
.	once	TRBJ1-1	TRBV5-4	TGTGCCAGCAGCTTGTCGGTACGGACTGAAGCTTTCTTT	CASSLSVRTEAFF
.	.	TRBJ2-7	TRBV12-3/TRBV12-4	TGTGCCAGCAGTACCCCCTACGAGCAGTACTTC	CASSTPYEQYF
.	.	TRBJ1-5	TRBV6-1	TGTGCCAGCAGTGAAGCTGGCCTGAGCAATCAGCCCCAGCATTTT	CASSEAGLSNQPQHF
.	.	TRBJ1-5	TRBV27	TGTGCCAGCAGCCTGACAGGTTTCAATCAGCCCCAGCATTTT	CASSLTGFNQPQHF
.	.	TRBJ1-2	TRBV5-4	TGTGCCAGCAGCTTTACGGCAGGGTATGGCTACACCTTC	CASSFTAGYGYTF
.	.	TRBJ2-7	TRBV9	TGTGCCAGCAGCCCTAGGACAGAAACCTACGAGCAGTACTTC	CASSPRTETYEQYF
TRBD1	.	TRBJ2-1	TRBV6-5	TGTGCCAGCAGTTTAAACCGGGACAGCTCCTACAATGAGCAGTTCTTC	CASSLNRDSSYNEQFF
TRBD1	.	TRBJ1-3	TRBV7-2	TGTGCCAGCAGCTTCCCGACAGGGTCAGGAAACACCATATATTTT	CASSFPTGSGNTIYF
.	.	TRBJ1-4	TRBV5-6	TGTGCCAGCAGTTCCGGGACGATTAATGAAAAACTGTTTTTT	CASSSGTINEKLFF
TRBD1	.	TRBJ2-2	TRBV15	TGTGCCACCAGCCCCGCAGGGGGCCGGGCCGGGGAGCTGTTTTTT	CATSPAGGRAGELFF
.	.	TRBJ2-3	TRBV9	TGTGCCAGCAGCGTAGTGCAGGGCGAGGCAGATACGCAGTATTTT	CASSVVQGEADTQYF
TRBD2	.	TRBJ2-3	TRBV4-3	TGCGCCAGCAGCCAAGGGGGACTACGATCCACAGATACGCAGTATTTT	CASSQGGLRSTDTQYF
TRBD2	.	TRBJ2-7	TRBV5-1	TGCGCCAGCAGCCTGGGACTAGGCTACGAGCAGTACTTC	CASSLGLGYEQYF
.	.	TRBJ2-3	TRBV7-8	TGTGCCAGCAGCTTCTTGGCGGCCGAAGCAAAAGATACGCAGTATTTT	CASSFLAAEAKDTQYF
.	.	TRBJ1-4	TRBV7-6	TGTGCCAGCAGCTTAGTAACTTATGAAAAACTGTTTTTT	CASSLVTYEKLFF
TRBD2	.	TRBJ2-1	TRBV4-2	TGTGCCAGCAGAAAGGCCTCAACTAGCGGGGGCCTCAATGAGCAGTTCTTC	CASRKASTSGGLNEQFF
.	once	TRBJ1-1	TRBV6-2/TRBV6-3	TGTGCCAGCAGTTACACGGGTCTCATGGGGAACACTGAAGCTTTCTTT	CASSYTGLMGNTEAFF
.	once	TRBJ2-5	TRBV3-1/TRBV3-2	TGTGCCAGCAGCCCCCAGTGGGGGGGCGGACCTGGGGAGACCCAGTACTTC	CASSPQWGGGPGETQYF